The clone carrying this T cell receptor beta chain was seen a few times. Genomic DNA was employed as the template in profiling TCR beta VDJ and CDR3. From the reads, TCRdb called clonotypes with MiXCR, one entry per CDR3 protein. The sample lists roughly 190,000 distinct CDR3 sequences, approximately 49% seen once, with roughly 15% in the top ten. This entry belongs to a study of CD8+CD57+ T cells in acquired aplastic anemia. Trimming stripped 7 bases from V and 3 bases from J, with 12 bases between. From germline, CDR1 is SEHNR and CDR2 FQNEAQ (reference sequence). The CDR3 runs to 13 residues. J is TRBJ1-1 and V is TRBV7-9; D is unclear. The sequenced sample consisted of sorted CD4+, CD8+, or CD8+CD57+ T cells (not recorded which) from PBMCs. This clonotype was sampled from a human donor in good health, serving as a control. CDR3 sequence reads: CASTIGGDTEAFF. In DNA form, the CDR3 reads TGTGCCAGCACAATCGGCGGGGACACTGAAGCTTTCTTT.